What follows describes a single T cell receptor (beta chain). Antigen specificity is unknown. CD45RO-CCR7+CD27+CD95- cells counted as naive CD8+ T cells. The data were taken from a study of CXCR3-negative and CXCR3-positive naive CD8 T cells. Background on the study: Libraries each contributed about 1.5 +/- 0.3 million TRB reads, for around 140 million in total. Broader study findings: Naive cells used TRBV-TRBJ genes in much the same way whether CXCR3-negative or CXCR3-positive; memory cells did not. Memory CD8+ cells had much lower diversity, and both naive subsets had comparably high diversity. CXCR3-positive naive cells had TRB CDR3s that were more hydrophobic than CXCR3-negative naive cells had.

The CDR3 totals 12 residues. Germline loops: CDR1 SGHDN, CDR2 FVKESK. 5' RACE that incorporated UMI labels was used to prepare the TRB cDNA libraries. TCRdb re-called the 5' RACE reads and gives one entry per CDR3 protein, without DNA. The ten most abundant clones cover around 0.62% of a sample with 120,000 or so distinct CDR3 sequences. Sequencing input: naive CXCR3+ CD8+ T cells from blood. Subset given: CD45RO-CCR7+CD27+CD95- naive CD8+ T cells expressing CXCR3 (TNR3+). This chain connects TRBV14 to TRBJ2-7; the D call of TRBD1 rests on TCRdb alone, since no DNA is present to check it. The clonotype originates from a human donor in good health. Some clones in this sample may be carry-over from other donors' samples. CDR3 amino acids: CASSVSLYEQYF.